The rows below give T cell receptor beta chains drawn from one sample of a study of molecular identifiers for immune sequencing clone quantification. Using its own MiXCR run on the PCR reads, TCRdb lists one record per CDR3 protein. This table has around 470,000 distinct CDR3 sequences, 25% appearing once. The specimen was naive CD8+ T cells from blood, with Jurkat cell RNA spiked in. These receptors came from a human donor in good health. Some libraries in this study had Jurkat cell RNA spiked in. CDR3s include the opening cysteine and the closing phenylalanine or tryptophan. The order of the fields is clone size, J gene, V gene, D gene, CDR3 DNA, CDR3 protein. D genes are given only for firm matches. Clone size is given for some rows only: seen once, a few or many times, or a class if the clone is expanded.

clone size: many; J gene: TRBJ1-1; V gene: TRBV5-1; D gene: TRBD1; CDR3 DNA: TGCGCCAGCAGCTTCGTGACAGGGGGCCCTGAAGCTTTCTTT; CDR3 protein: CASSFVTGGPEAFF
clone size: few; J gene: TRBJ2-1; V gene: TRBV27; D gene: NA; CDR3 DNA: TGTGCCAGCAAAACAATAGCAGGGGATGAGCAGTTCTTC; CDR3 protein: CASKTIAGDEQFF
clone size: few; J gene: TRBJ2-7; V gene: TRBV7-9; D gene: TRBD1; CDR3 DNA: TGTGCCAGCAGCTTAACCGGGACAGGGGGTAACGAGCAGTACTTC; CDR3 protein: CASSLTGTGGNEQYF
clone size: many; J gene: TRBJ2-3; V gene: TRBV9; D gene: NA; CDR3 DNA: TGTGCCAGCAGCGTAGTTTCCGCAGATACGCAGTATTTT; CDR3 protein: CASSVVSADTQYF
clone size: NA; J gene: TRBJ1-5; V gene: TRBV6-6; D gene: NA; CDR3 DNA: TGTGCCAGCAGTTGGGACCCTAGCAATCAGCCCCAGCATTTT; CDR3 protein: CASSWDPSNQPQHF
clone size: few; J gene: TRBJ2-1; V gene: TRBV3-1; D gene: TRBD2; CDR3 DNA: TGTGCCAGCAGCCAAGTCGATAGCGGGCACTCCTACAATGAGCAGTTCTTC; CDR3 protein: CASSQVDSGHSYNEQFF
clone size: NA; J gene: TRBJ1-5; V gene: TRBV30; D gene: TRBD1; CDR3 DNA: TGTGCCTGGAGCCACGGGAGAGGGGACAGGGCGATTTATAGCAATCAGCCCCAGCATTTT; CDR3 protein: CAWSHGRGDRAIYSNQPQHF
clone size: NA; J gene: TRBJ1-1; V gene: TRBV5-6; D gene: TRBD1; CDR3 DNA: TGTGCCAGCAGCTTCCGGGACAGGGAAGCTTTCTTT; CDR3 protein: CASSFRDREAFF
clone size: NA; J gene: TRBJ2-5; V gene: TRBV28; D gene: TRBD1; CDR3 DNA: TGTGCCAGCAGTCGGACAGGGGGTAACTTGAAGACCCAGTACTTC; CDR3 protein: CASSRTGGNLKTQYF
clone size: few; J gene: TRBJ2-7; V gene: TRBV5-6; D gene: NA; CDR3 DNA: TGTGCCAGCAGCGCGGGACATCCCGCGGTATACGAGCAGTACTTC; CDR3 protein: CASSAGHPAVYEQYF
clone size: many; J gene: TRBJ1-5; V gene: TRBV20-1; D gene: NA; CDR3 DNA: TGCAGTGCTAGGCCCAGGGGTGGGAGTTATCAGCCCCAGCATTTT; CDR3 protein: CSARPRGGSYQPQHF
clone size: many; J gene: TRBJ1-6; V gene: TRBV6-5; D gene: NA; CDR3 DNA: TGTGCCAGCACCCTCTCGCTCCCCTCACCCCTCCACTTT; CDR3 protein: CASTLSLPSPLHF